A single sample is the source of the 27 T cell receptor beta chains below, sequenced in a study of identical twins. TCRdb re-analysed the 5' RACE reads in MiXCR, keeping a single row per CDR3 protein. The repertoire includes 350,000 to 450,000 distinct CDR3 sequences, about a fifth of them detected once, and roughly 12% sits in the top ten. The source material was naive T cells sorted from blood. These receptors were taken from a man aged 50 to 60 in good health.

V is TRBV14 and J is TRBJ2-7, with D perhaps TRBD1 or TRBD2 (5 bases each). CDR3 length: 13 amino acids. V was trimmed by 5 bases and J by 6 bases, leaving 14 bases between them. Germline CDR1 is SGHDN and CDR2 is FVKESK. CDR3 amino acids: CASSDGDRIEQYF. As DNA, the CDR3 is TGTGCCAGCAGCGATGGGGACCGGATCGAGCAGTACTTC. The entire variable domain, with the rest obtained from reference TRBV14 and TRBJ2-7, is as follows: EAGVTQFPSHSVIEKGQTVTLRCDPISGHDNLYWYRRVMGKEIKFLLHFVKESKQDESGMPNNRFLAERTGGTYSTLKVQPAELEDSGVYFCASSDGDRIEQYFGPGTRLTVT.

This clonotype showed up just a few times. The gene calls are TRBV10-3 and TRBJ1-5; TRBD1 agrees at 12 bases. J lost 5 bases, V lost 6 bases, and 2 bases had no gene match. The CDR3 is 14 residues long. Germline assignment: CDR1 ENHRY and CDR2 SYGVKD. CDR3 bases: TGTGCCATCAGCGGGACAGGGGGCGATCAGCCCCAGCATTTT. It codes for CAISGTGGDQPQHF.

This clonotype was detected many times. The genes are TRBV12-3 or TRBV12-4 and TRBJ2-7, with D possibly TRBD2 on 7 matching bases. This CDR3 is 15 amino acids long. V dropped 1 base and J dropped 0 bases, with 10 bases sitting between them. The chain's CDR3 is CASSLGRGLSYEQYF. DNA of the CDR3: TGTGCCAGCAGTTTAGGGCGGGGGCTCTCCTACGAGCAGTACTTC.

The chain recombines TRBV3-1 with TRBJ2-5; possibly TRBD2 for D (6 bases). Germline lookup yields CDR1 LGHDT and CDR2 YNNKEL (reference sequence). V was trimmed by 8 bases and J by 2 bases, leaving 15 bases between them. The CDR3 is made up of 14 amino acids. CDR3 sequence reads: CASRERARQETQYF. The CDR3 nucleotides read TGTGCCAGCCGAGAGCGGGCCCGACAAGAGACCCAGTACTTC.

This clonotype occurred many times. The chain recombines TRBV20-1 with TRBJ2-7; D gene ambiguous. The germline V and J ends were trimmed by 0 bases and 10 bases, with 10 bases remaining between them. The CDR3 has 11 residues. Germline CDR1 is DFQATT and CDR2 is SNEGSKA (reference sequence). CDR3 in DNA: TGCAGTGCTAGAGATGTCGAGCACCAGTACTTC. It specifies CSARDVEHQYF.

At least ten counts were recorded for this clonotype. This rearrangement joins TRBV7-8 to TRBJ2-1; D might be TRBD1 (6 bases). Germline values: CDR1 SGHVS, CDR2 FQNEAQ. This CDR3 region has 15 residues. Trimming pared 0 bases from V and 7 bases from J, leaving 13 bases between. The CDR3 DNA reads TGTGCCAGCAGCTTAGCGCCTCAGGGGTTTAATGAGCAGTTCTTC. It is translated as CASSLAPQGFNEQFF.

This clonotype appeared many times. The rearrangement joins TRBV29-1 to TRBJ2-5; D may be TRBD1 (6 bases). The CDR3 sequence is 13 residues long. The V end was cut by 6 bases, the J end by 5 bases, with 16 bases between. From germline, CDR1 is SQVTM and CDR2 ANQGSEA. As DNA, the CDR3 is TGCAGCGTGGTTCCCAGGGGCGGCGAGACCCAGTACTTC. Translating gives CSVVPRGGETQYF.

CDR3 nucleotides: TGTGCCAGCAGTTCATCAGGGGGCGAATGGGTTTCACCCCTCCACTTT. Translation gives CASSSSGGEWVSPLHF. The chain joins TRBV28 to TRBJ1-6, with 8 bases fitting TRBD1. This CDR3 is built from 16 residues. The J segment lost 9 bases and the V segment lost 4 bases, leaving 11 bases of the junction unmatched. Germline V gene data show CDR1 as MDHEN and CDR2 as SYDVKM.

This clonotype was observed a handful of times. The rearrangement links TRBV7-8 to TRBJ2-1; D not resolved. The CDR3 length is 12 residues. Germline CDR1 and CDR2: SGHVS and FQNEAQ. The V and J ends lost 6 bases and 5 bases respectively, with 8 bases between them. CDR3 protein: CASSLPNNEQFF. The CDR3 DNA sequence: TGTGCCAGCAGTTTACCCAACAATGAGCAGTTCTTC.

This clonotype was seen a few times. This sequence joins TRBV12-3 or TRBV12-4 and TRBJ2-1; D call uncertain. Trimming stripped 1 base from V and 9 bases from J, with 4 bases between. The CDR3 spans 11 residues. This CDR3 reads CASSLGFEQFF. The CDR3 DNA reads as TGTGCCAGCAGTTTAGGGTTTGAGCAGTTCTTC.

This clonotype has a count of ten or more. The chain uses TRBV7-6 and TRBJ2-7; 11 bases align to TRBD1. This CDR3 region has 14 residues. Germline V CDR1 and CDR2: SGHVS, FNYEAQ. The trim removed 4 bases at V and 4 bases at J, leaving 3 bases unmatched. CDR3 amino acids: CASSSGTGGYEQYF. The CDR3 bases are TGTGCCAGCAGCTCCGGGACAGGGGGTTACGAGCAGTACTTC.

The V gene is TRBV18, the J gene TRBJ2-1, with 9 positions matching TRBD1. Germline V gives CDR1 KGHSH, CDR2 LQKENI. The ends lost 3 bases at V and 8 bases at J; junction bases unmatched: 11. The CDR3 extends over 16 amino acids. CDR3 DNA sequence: TGTGCCAGCTCACCGATTTCCGGGACAGGGACCCATGAGCAGTTCTTC. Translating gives CASSPISGTGTHEQFF.

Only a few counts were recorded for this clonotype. This chain's CDR3 is CASSPLPSYEQYF. In nucleotides, the CDR3 is TGTGCCAGCAGTCCCCTCCCGTCCTACGAGCAGTACTTC. This chain connects TRBV12-3 or TRBV12-4 to TRBJ2-7; the D is unclear. The CDR3 is 13 amino acids. Between the trimmed V and J ends, which lost 5 bases and 1 base, there was a span of 9 bases.

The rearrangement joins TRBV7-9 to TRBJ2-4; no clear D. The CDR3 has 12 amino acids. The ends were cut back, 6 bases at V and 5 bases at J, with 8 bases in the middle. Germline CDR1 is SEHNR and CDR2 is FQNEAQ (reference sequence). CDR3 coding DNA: TGTGCCAGCAGGGCCGGTCAAAACATTCAGTACTTC. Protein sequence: CASRAGQNIQYF.

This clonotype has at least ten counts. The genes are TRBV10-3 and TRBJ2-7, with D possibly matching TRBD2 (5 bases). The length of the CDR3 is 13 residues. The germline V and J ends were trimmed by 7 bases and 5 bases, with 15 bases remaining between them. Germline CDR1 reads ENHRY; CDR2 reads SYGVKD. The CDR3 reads CAIKLGDRDEQYF. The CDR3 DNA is TGTGCCATCAAGCTCGGGGATCGAGACGAGCAGTACTTC.

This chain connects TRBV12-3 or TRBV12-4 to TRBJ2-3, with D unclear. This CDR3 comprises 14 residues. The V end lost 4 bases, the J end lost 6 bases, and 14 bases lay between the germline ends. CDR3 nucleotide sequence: TGTGCCAGCAGTTCCAGACCCTCGCTGGATACGCAGTATTTT. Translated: CASSSRPSLDTQYF.

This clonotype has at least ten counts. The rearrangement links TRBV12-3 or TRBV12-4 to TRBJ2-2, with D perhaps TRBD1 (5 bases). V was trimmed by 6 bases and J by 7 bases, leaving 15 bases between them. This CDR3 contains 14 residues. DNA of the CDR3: TGTGCCAGCAGGGAAGGGGAAGTAGGCGGGGAGCTGTTTTTT. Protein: CASREGEVGGELFF.

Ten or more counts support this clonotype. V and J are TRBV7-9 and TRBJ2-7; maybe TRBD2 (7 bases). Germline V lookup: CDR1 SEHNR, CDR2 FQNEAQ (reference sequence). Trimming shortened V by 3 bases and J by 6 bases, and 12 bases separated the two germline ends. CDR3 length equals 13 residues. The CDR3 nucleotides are TGTGCCAGCAGCTTGGGGGGGGCTGGCGAGCAGTACTTC. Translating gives CASSLGGAGEQYF.

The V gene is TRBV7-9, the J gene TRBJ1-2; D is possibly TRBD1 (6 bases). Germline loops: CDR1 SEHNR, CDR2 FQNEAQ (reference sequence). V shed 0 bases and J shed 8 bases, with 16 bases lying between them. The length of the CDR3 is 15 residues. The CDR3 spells CASSLAVAGVDGYTF. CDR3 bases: TGTGCCAGCAGCTTAGCTGTAGCAGGGGTGGACGGCTACACCTTC.

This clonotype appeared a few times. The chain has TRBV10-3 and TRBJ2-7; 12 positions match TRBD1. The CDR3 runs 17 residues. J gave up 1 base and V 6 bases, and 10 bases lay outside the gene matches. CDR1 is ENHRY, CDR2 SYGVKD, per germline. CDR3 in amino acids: CAISPTRDRGRSYEQYF. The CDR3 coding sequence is TGTGCCATCAGCCCCACTCGGGACAGGGGGCGATCCTACGAGCAGTACTTC.

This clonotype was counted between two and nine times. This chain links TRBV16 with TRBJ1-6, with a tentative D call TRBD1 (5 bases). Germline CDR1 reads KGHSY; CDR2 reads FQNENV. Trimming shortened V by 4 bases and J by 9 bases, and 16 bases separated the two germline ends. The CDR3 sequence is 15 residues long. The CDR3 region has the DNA TGTGCCAGCAGCCGGCTTCAAGGGGCAAGTTCACCCCTCCACTTT. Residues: CASSRLQGASSPLHF.

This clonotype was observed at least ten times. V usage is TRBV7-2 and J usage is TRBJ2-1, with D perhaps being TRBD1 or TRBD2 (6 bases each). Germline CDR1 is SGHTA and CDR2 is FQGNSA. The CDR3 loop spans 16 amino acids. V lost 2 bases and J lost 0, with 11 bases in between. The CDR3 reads CASSLSGAVSYNEQFF. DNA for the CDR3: TGTGCCAGCAGCTTATCGGGGGCCGTCTCCTACAATGAGCAGTTCTTC.

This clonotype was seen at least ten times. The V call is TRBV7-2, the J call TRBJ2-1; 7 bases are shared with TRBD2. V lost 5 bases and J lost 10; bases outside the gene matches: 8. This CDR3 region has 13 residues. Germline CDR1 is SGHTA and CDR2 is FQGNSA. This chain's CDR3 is CASSPFAGAEQFF. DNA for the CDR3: TGTGCCAGCAGCCCCTTCGCGGGAGCCGAGCAGTTCTTC.

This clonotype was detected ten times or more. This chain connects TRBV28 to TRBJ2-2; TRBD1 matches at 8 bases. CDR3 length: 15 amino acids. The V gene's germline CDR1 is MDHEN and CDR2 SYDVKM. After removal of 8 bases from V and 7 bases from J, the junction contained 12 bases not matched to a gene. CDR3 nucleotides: TGTGCCAGCTGTGAATCGACAGGGGTGAACGGGGAGCTGTTTTTT. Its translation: CASCESTGVNGELFF.

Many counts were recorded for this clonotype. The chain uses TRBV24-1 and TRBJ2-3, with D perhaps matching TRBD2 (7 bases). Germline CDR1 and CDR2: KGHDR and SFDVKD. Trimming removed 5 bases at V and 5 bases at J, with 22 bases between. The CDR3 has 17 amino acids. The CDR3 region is CATSVGTTGLAGDTQYF. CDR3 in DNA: TGTGCCACCAGTGTGGGGACTACAGGGTTGGCCGGAGATACGCAGTATTTT.

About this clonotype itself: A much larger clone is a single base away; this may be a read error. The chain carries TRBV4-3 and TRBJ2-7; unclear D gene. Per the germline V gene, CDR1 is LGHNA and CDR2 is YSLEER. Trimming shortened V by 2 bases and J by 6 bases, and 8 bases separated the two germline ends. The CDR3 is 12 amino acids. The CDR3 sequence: CASSQQICEQYF. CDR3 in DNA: TGCGCCAGCAGCCAACAAATATGCGAGCAGTACTTC.

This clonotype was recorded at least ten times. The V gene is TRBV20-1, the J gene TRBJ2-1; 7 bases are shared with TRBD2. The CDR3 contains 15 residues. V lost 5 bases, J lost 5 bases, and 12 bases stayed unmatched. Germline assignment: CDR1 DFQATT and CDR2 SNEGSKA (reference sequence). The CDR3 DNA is TGCAGTGCTCGAAGCGGGGACCATGGGGACAATGAGCAGTTCTTC. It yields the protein CSARSGDHGDNEQFF.